A selection of T cell receptor beta chains follows, all from one sample in a study of blood T cell repertoires in COVID-19. Assay used: immunoSEQ multiplex PCR; TCRdb lists only in-frame clones, some missing. The sample includes around 68,000 clones, about 81% seen only once; the top ten take roughly 8.3%. What was sequenced was peripheral blood. These TCRs come from a human donor in a cohort sampled during active COVID-19. The CDR3 runs from the conserved cysteine through the conserved F or W. The D gene is left open where the match is weak. Size values are once, few and many counts, or a class for expanded clones, and some rows have none.

D gene	V gene	J gene	clone size	CDR3 protein	CDR3 DNA
NA	TRBV27	TRBJ2-5	NA	CASSLSSLETQYF	TGTGCCAGCAGTTTATCATCTTTGGAGACCCAGTACTTC
TRBD1	TRBV27	TRBJ1-5	NA	CASSLSGQAYQPQHF	TGTGCCAGCAGTTTATCGGGACAGGCCTATCAGCCCCAGCATTTT
TRBD1	TRBV27	TRBJ2-1	NA	CASSSVGQGIYNEQFF	TGTGCCAGCAGTTCCGTGGGACAGGGGATATACAATGAGCAGTTCTTC
NA	TRBV15	TRBJ1-5	NA	CATSRDTHADQPQHF	TGTGCCACCAGCAGAGATACGCACGCAGATCAGCCCCAGCATTTT
NA	TRBV4-1	TRBJ1-3	NA	CASSQEWGAGNTIYF	TGCGCCAGCAGCCAAGAATGGGGGGCTGGAAACACCATATATTTT
TRBD2	TRBV4-3	TRBJ2-1	NA	CASSQLLAGGYNEQFF	TGCGCCAGCAGCCAGTTACTAGCGGGAGGCTACAATGAGCAGTTCTTC
TRBD1	TRBV6-2/TRBV6-3	TRBJ1-5	many	CASSYARGQGQPQHF	TGTGCCAGCAGTTACGCCAGGGGGCAGGGTCAGCCCCAGCATTTT
NA	TRBV19	TRBJ1-1	NA	CASSTGRTSPTEAFF	TGTGCCAGTAGTACCGGGAGGACGAGCCCCACTGAAGCTTTCTTT
NA	TRBV7-6	TRBJ2-1	NA	CASKAGPGRNEQFF	TGTGCCAGCAAGGCGGGTCCGGGTCGCAATGAGCAGTTCTTC
NA	TRBV6-6	TRBJ2-4	NA	CASSDGRDKNIQYF	TGTGCCAGCAGTGACGGGCGGGACAAAAACATTCAGTACTTC
NA	TRBV6-5	TRBJ2-3	NA	CASSLGLSTDTQYF	TGTGCCAGCAGTTTAGGACTTTCTACAGATACGCAGTATTTT
NA	TRBV27	TRBJ1-1	NA	CASSQANTEAFF	TGTGCCAGCTCACAGGCGAACACTGAAGCTTTCTTT
TRBD2	TRBV28	TRBJ2-5	NA	CASSFRIAGGQWGEETQYF	TGTGCCAGCAGTTTTCGGATAGCGGGAGGGCAGTGGGGCGAAGAGACCCAGTACTTC
NA	TRBV28	TRBJ2-7	many	CASSFEAAYEQYF	TGTGCCAGCAGTTTTGAGGCGGCCTACGAGCAGTACTTC
NA	TRBV27	TRBJ1-1	NA	CASSFSGGVVTEAFF	TGTGCCAGCAGTTTTAGTGGAGGGGTGGTCACTGAAGCTTTCTTT
NA	TRBV6-1	TRBJ1-1	NA	CASSEVWAEAFF	TGTGCCAGCAGTGAGGTTTGGGCAGAAGCTTTCTTT
NA	TRBV18	TRBJ2-5	NA	CASSQTGKETQYF	TGTGCCAGCTCACAAACAGGGAAGGAGACCCAGTACTTC
NA	TRBV5-4	TRBJ1-1	NA	CASIPAGGQAFF	TGTGCCAGCATCCCTGCTGGAGGGCAAGCTTTCTTT
TRBD1	TRBV15	TRBJ1-6	NA	CATSRDRTGRDSSPLHF	TGTGCCACCAGCAGAGACCGGACAGGGAGGGATTCTTCACCCCTCCACTTT
TRBD1	TRBV24-1	TRBJ2-1	NA	CATSDWGQGLNEQFF	TGTGCCACCAGTGATTGGGGACAGGGACTCAATGAGCAGTTCTTC
TRBD2	TRBV11-3	TRBJ2-2	NA	CASSSGSANTGELFF	TGTGCCAGCAGCAGCGGGAGTGCGAACACCGGGGAGCTGTTTTTT
TRBD2	TRBV10-3	TRBJ2-1	NA	CAISDPRLAGGEQFF	TGTGCCATCAGTGACCCTAGACTAGCGGGAGGGGAGCAGTTCTTC
NA	TRBV4-1	TRBJ1-4	NA	CASSQVGGFTNEKLFF	TGCGCCAGCAGCCAAGTAGGGGGTTTCACTAATGAAAAACTGTTTTTT
NA	TRBV19	TRBJ2-7	NA	CASSPTAPSYEQYF	TGTGCCAGTTCTCCTACCGCCCCCTCCTACGAGCAGTACTTC
NA	TRBV19	TRBJ2-3	few	CASSMGTQQQTQYF	TGTGCCAGTAGTATGGGGACTCAGCAGCAAACGCAGTATTTT
TRBD1	TRBV15	TRBJ1-2	NA	CATSGPGQANYGYTF	TGTGCCACCAGCGGACCTGGACAGGCCAACTATGGCTACACCTTC
TRBD2	TRBV7-3	TRBJ2-1	NA	CASSLTGLAVNEQFF	TGTGCCAGCAGCTTAACGGGACTAGCGGTCAATGAGCAGTTCTTC
NA	TRBV2	TRBJ2-1	NA	CATHRDNNEQFF	TGTGCCACCCACAGGGACAACAATGAGCAGTTCTTC
TRBD1	TRBV27	TRBJ1-5	once	CASSPGTGNQPQHF	TGTGCCAGCAGTCCGGGGACAGGGAATCAGCCCCAGCATTTT
NA	TRBV25-1	TRBJ2-1	NA	CASSEGHYNEQFF	TGTGCCAGCAGTGAGGGACACTACAATGAGCAGTTCTTC
NA	TRBV19	TRBJ2-2	NA	CASSTRDYTGELFF	TGTGCCAGTAGTACTCGAGACTACACCGGGGAGCTGTTTTTT
TRBD2	TRBV10-1	TRBJ2-2	NA	CASNFSSSAGVASNTGELFF	TGCGCCAGCAATTTCAGTAGCAGCGCGGGAGTGGCCTCGAACACCGGGGAGCTGTTTTTT
TRBD2	TRBV28	TRBJ2-1	NA	CASSSSSGFGSIDNEQFF	TGTGCCAGCAGTTCATCTAGCGGGTTTGGTTCGATCGACAATGAGCAGTTCTTC
TRBD1	TRBV4-3	TRBJ2-3	NA	CASSQLDRGEDTQYF	TGCGCCAGCAGCCAACTGGACAGGGGTGAAGATACGCAGTATTTT
TRBD2	TRBV30	TRBJ2-1	NA	CAWSTLAGGPYNEQFF	TGTGCCTGGAGTACCCTAGCGGGAGGGCCCTACAATGAGCAGTTCTTC
NA	TRBV7-9	TRBJ2-2	NA	CASSAPGYTAGELFF	TGTGCCAGCAGCGCGCCGGGATACACGGCCGGGGAGCTGTTTTTT
NA	TRBV7-9	TRBJ2-4	NA	CASSLEGLGRNIQYF	TGTGCCAGCAGCTTAGAGGGTCTGGGGAGAAACATTCAGTACTTC
TRBD2	TRBV7-9	TRBJ2-7	few	CASSSPPGLAEYEQYF	TGTGCCAGCAGCTCCCCACCGGGACTAGCGGAATACGAGCAGTACTTC
NA	TRBV27	TRBJ2-3	NA	CASSSAYSTDTQYF	TGTGCCAGCAGTAGCGCCTATAGCACAGATACGCAGTATTTT
TRBD2	TRBV7-9	TRBJ2-3	few	CASSSGLAGANTQYF	TGTGCCAGCAGCAGTGGGCTAGCGGGAGCAAATACGCAGTATTTT